This T cell receptor (beta chain) stems from a study of technical replicates of blood from several donors. The ends lost 6 bases at V and 2 bases at J; junction bases unmatched: 9. Per the germline V gene, CDR1 is MNHNY and CDR2 is SVGAGI (reference sequence). The CDR3 extends over 16 amino acids. Repertoires were generated with immunoSEQ multiplex PCR, while TCRdb's copy carries only in-frame clones and drops some. Of around 65,000 clones in the sample, around 88% were seen once. What was sequenced was PBMCs. The V and J genes are TRBV6-6 and TRBJ2-7, with TRBD2 matching 11 bases. This clonotype originated in a human donor in good health. Some clones in this sample may be carry-over from other donors' samples. CDR3 nucleotides: TGTGCCAGCAGGACCTCCGGGACTAGCGGAACCTACGAGCAGTACTTC. Encoded protein: CASRTSGTSGTYEQYF.